Listed here is a single T cell receptor (beta chain). Its specificity is not known. The sample originates from a study of Ad26.COV2.S vaccination and SARS-CoV-2 variants. Study as a whole: Donor allocation was to the COV1001 Ad26.COV2.S trial arm. The study gave Ad26.COV2.S intramuscularly, once or twice 56 days apart. Notes on the study in general: Vaccinated and placebo-treated recipients had similar non-spike TCR breadth. Reportedly, after vaccination the spike-specific CD8+ and CD4+ T cell responses displayed substantial breadth.

As for treatment: around 19 received Ad26.COV2.S at low or high dose, single or two shots; several received placebo; per-sample allocation not given. The study sampled participants on day 63 after the first vaccine or placebo injection. The table came from immunoSEQ multiplex PCR; TCRdb's copy has only in-frame clones and leaves some out. The sample consists of some 240,000 clones, around 88% of them appearing once. The CDR3 has 13 residues. From germline, CDR1 is SGHDN and CDR2 FVKESK. Between the trimmed V and J ends, which lost 4 bases and 1 base, there was a span of 5 bases. The chain uses TRBV14 and TRBJ1-3; D is undetermined. The TCR comes from a person aged 18-65 years who received the Ad26.COV2.S COVID-19 vaccine or a placebo. The sequences come from peripheral blood, collected in a trial of Ad26.COV2.S vaccine versus placebo. CDR3 residues: CASSLPSGNTIYF. The DNA of the CDR3 is TGTGCCAGCAGCCTCCCATCTGGAAACACCATATATTTT. The variable domain in full, completed from reference TRBV14 and TRBJ1-3, reads EAGVTQFPSHSVIEKGQTVTLRCDPISGHDNLYWYRRVMGKEIKFLLHFVKESKQDESGMPNNRFLAERTGGTYSTLKVQPAELEDSGVYFCASSLPSGNTIYFGEGSWLTVV.